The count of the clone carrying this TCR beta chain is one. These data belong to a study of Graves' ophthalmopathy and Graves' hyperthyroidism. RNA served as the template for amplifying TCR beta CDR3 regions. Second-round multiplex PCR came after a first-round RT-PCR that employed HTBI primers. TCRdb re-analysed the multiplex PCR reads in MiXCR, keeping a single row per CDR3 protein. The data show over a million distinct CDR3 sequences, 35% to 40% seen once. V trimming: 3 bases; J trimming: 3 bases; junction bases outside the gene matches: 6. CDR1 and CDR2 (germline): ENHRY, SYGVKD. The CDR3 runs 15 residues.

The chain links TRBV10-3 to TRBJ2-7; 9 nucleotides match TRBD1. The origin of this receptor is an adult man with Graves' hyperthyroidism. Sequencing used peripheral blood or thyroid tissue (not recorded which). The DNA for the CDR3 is TGTGCCATCAGTGAACCGGGACAGGGTAACTACGAGCAGTACTTC. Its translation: CAISEPGQGNYEQYF.